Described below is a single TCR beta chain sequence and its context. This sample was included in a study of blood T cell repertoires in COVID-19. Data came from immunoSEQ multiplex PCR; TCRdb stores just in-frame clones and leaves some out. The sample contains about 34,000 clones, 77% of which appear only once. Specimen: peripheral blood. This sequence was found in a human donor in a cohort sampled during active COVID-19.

CDR3 amino acids: CASSAGTGDGYTF. DNA for the CDR3: TGTGCCAGCAGCGCCGGGACAGGGGATGGCTACACCTTC. The V gene is TRBV5-4, the J gene TRBJ1-2; 10 bases align to TRBD1. Germline V CDR1 and CDR2: SGHNT, YYREEE (reference sequence). The CDR3 runs 13 residues. The V segment lost 4 bases and the J segment 6 bases; nucleotides outside the gene matches: 3.